This T cell receptor (beta chain) is drawn from a study of shared clonotypes between healthy human individuals. Study-level background: Participating donors consisted of a couple of women and three men aged 18 to 49.

General study results and limits: Naive subsets typically showed greater estimated richness than memory subsets. The four-donor shared clonotypes exceeded non-shared clonotypes in generation probability, with non-shared ones scoring lower. Clonotype sharing across a few donors was observed for about 5.2% of naive CD4 clonotypes.

The J segment lost 3 bases and the V segment lost 7 bases, leaving 17 bases of the junction unmatched. Per germline, CDR1 LNHDA and CDR2 SQIVND (reference sequence). The CDR3 loop spans 17 amino acids. Assay: immunoSEQ multiplex PCR; the TCRdb copy retains only in-frame clones and omits some. Seen here are just over 2,000,000 clones, 85% to 95% observed once, and the top ten hold 0.85% to 1.2%. Regarding this clone: What it binds is not known.

CD45RO-negative CD8 cells positively selected for CCR7 made up the naive population, which excluded terminally differentiated effector memory CD45RA+ cells. The chain has TRBV19 and TRBJ1-1; 7 bases match TRBD1. Sequencing was done on a sample of naive CD8+ T cells sorted from blood. This sequence originates from a man younger than 35 in good health. In nucleotides, the CDR3 is TGTGCCAGTAATCCCCCGGAGGGGGCGAGGGCGGACACTGAAGCTTTCTTT. Its protein product is CASNPPEGARADTEAFF.